The next 28 T cell receptor beta chains were all read from a single sample in a study of long-term antiretroviral therapy in people with HIV. Survey-level resolution applied to immunoSEQ assay v3.0. Sequencing was performed with immunoSEQ multiplex PCR; in TCRdb, only in-frame clones are kept and a portion is missing. The top ten clones hold approximately 2.5% of a sample with fewer than 55,000 clones, roughly 96% of them seen once. The sample here was unsorted PBMCs, taken 3.7 years after starting antiretroviral therapy. Receptor source: a woman in her forties or fifties with HIV.

The chain is built from TRBV19 and TRBJ1-5; weak D call: TRBD1 (5 bases). Germline values: CDR1 LNHDA, CDR2 SQIVND (reference sequence). The CDR3 consists of 12 residues. V was pared by 7 bases and J by 6 bases, with 10 bases between. Here the CDR3 DNA reads TGTGCCAGTAAGGAGGGGCTTCAGCCCCAGCATTTT. This sequence encodes CASKEGLQPQHF.

The rearrangement links TRBV9 to TRBJ2-2; TRBD2 agrees at 10 bases. V trimming: 3 bases; J trimming: 3 bases; junction bases outside the gene matches: 8. The CDR3 contains 17 residues. Germline-derived CDR1 and CDR2 are SGDLS and YYNGEE. The CDR3 region has the DNA TGTGCCAGCAGCGGGGAGCGGGGGGGGCTGTACACCGGGGAGCTGTTTTTT. This gives the protein CASSGERGGLYTGELFF.

The chain uses TRBV29-1 and TRBJ2-3; 7 bases are a match to TRBD2. V lost 4 bases and J lost 3; bases outside the gene matches: 7. This CDR3 is built from 14 residues. Germline CDR1 reads SQVTM; CDR2 reads ANQGSEA. Here the CDR3 reads CSVALGGGTDTQYF. CDR3 nucleotides: TGCAGCGTTGCGCTCGGCGGGGGTACAGATACGCAGTATTTT.

This clone was recorded once. The V gene is TRBV2, the J gene TRBJ2-7, with D possibly being TRBD1 (6 bases). This CDR3 region has 14 residues. V gave up 4 bases and J gave up 9 bases, with 19 bases separating them. In germline, CDR1 is SNHLY, CDR2 FYNNEI. In DNA, the CDR3 is TGTGCCAGCAGTGTGACTACAGGGTACTCCGGGCAGTACTTC. This codes for CASSVTTGYSGQYF.

V and J are TRBV7-8 and TRBJ2-1; TRBD2 matches at 9 bases. Per germline, CDR1 SGHVS and CDR2 FQNEAQ. The CDR3 covers 14 residues. Losses at the gene ends were 1 base for V and 9 bases for J; bases not matched to a gene: 4. The CDR3 bases are TGTGCCAGCAGCTTAGAGGTAGCGGGGGCTGAGCAGTTCTTC. Translating gives CASSLEVAGAEQFF.

The chain has TRBV19 and TRBJ1-1, with a possible D match to TRBD1 (6 bases). The germline V gene has CDR1 LNHDA and CDR2 SQIVND (reference sequence). The CDR3 runs to 14 residues. V gave up 3 bases and J gave up 2 bases, with 10 bases separating them. In DNA form, the CDR3 reads TGTGCCAGTAGTATGTGGGGGCCAAACACTGAAGCTTTCTTT. Its translation: CASSMWGPNTEAFF.

This clone was seen just once. The chain recombines TRBV5-5 with TRBJ1-1; 7 bases match TRBD1. From germline, CDR1 is SGHKS and CDR2 YYEKEE (reference sequence). With 4 bases clipped from V and 5 bases from J, the junction kept 11 bases outside the gene matches. The length of the CDR3 is 15 residues. This chain's CDR3 is CASSTRQGAWTEAFF. The CDR3 nucleotides read TGTGCCAGCAGCACCCGACAGGGAGCATGGACTGAAGCTTTCTTT.

The chain carries TRBV7-2 and TRBJ2-7, with D perhaps matching TRBD1 or TRBD2 (6 bases each). The CDR3 length is 14 residues. The V end lost 5 bases, the J end lost 0 bases, and 11 bases lay between the germline ends. CDR1 and CDR2 from the germline V gene are SGHTA and FQGNSA. CDR3 sequence (DNA): TGTGCCAGCAGCCCGGAGGGGGGCTCCTACGAGCAGTACTTC. Residues: CASSPEGGSYEQYF. The whole variable domain, remainder taken from reference TRBV7-2 and TRBJ2-7, is GAGVSQSPSNKVTEKGKDVELRCDPISGHTALYWYRQSLGQGLEFLIYFQGNSAPDKSGLPSDRFSAERTGGSVSTLTIQRTQQEDSAVYLCASSPEGGSYEQYFGPGTRLTVT.

The chain recombines TRBV13 with TRBJ1-1; 9 positions match TRBD1. The CDR3 is made up of 16 amino acids. Germline V gene lookup returns CDR1 PRHDT and CDR2 FYEKMQ (reference sequence). The J segment lost 2 bases and the V segment lost 2 bases, leaving 6 bases of the junction unmatched. The CDR3 here is CASSLLGGQGNTEAFF. The DNA for the CDR3 is TGTGCCAGCAGCTTATTAGGGGGACAGGGTAACACTGAAGCTTTCTTT.

This clone was recorded only once. The genes are TRBV18 and TRBJ2-2; weak D call: TRBD1 (5 bases). This CDR3 contains 16 residues. The V gene lost 3 bases and the J gene lost 2 bases, with 13 bases spanning the gap. Germline V gene lookup returns CDR1 KGHSH and CDR2 LQKENI. CDR3 in DNA: TGTGCCAGCTCACCCCCAGGGCGGCCTAACACCGGGGAGCTGTTTTTT. Translation: CASSPPGRPNTGELFF.

The gene calls are TRBV29-1 and TRBJ1-1, with D possibly TRBD1 on 5 matching bases. Between the trimmed V and J ends, which lost 4 bases and 3 bases, there was a span of 9 bases. The length of the CDR3 is 12 residues. Germline CDR1 and CDR2: SQVTM and ANQGSEA. CDR3 in DNA: TGCAGCGTTGTAGACAGACACACTGAAGCTTTCTTT. Amino acids: CSVVDRHTEAFF. Based on the CDR3 plus reference TRBV29-1 and TRBJ1-1, the full variable domain is SAVISQKPSRDICQRGTSLTIQCQVDSQVTMMFWYRQQPGQSLTLIATANQGSEATYESGFVIDKFPISRPNLTFSTLTVSNMSPEDSSIYLCSVVDRHTEAFFGQGTRLTVV.

CDR3 DNA: TGTGCCAGCAGCAGGGGGCCCTCTAACTATGGCTACACCTTC. It encodes CASSRGPSNYGYTF. V is TRBV7-9 and J is TRBJ1-2; 7 nucleotides align to TRBD1. The CDR3 runs 14 residues. V dropped 5 bases and J dropped 0; count of bases not matched to a gene: 3. Germline CDR1 and CDR2: SEHNR and FQNEAQ (reference sequence). The variable domain in full, completed from reference TRBV7-9 and TRBJ1-2, reads DTGVSQNPRHKITKRGQNVTFRCDPISEHNRLYWYRQTLGQGPEFLTYFQNEAQLEKSRLLSDRFSAERPKGSFSTLEIQRTEQGDSAMYLCASSRGPSNYGYTFGSGTRLTVV.

The J gene is TRBJ2-3, the V gene TRBV9; maybe TRBD2 (6 bases). The V gene's germline CDR1 is SGDLS and CDR2 YYNGEE. This CDR3 comprises 15 residues. Deletions cut 0 bases from V and 5 bases from J, with 13 bases between. The DNA for the CDR3 is TGTGCCAGCAGCGTAGCTGGCGGGCGGGGAGATACGCAGTATTTT. This translates into CASSVAGGRGDTQYF.

This clone showed up just once. CDR3 DNA: TGTGCCAGCAGTGTTACCGGGAGTCACTATGGCTACACCTTC. It is translated as CASSVTGSHYGYTF. This chain connects TRBV6-1 to TRBJ1-2; D call uncertain. This CDR3 has 14 residues. Germline V lookup: CDR1 MNHNS, CDR2 SASEGT. Trimming cost V 4 bases and J 3 bases, with 12 bases left between them.

The chain recombines TRBV6-5 with TRBJ1-2; D is unresolved. In germline, CDR1 is MNHEY, CDR2 SVGAGI. Trimming shortened V by 0 bases and J by 4 bases, and 9 bases separated the two germline ends. This CDR3 has 14 amino acids. The CDR3 here is CASSYSGRAYGYTF. In DNA form, the CDR3 reads TGTGCCAGCAGTTACTCGGGGAGGGCCTATGGCTACACCTTC.

The chain combines TRBV4-1 with TRBJ2-4; TRBD2 agrees at 7 bases. Germline assignment: CDR1 MGHRA and CDR2 YSYEKL. With V trimmed by 3 bases and J by 5 bases, 4 bases remained unmatched. This CDR3 comprises 14 residues. CDR3 protein: CASSQGGGENIQYF. The CDR3 coding sequence is TGCGCCAGCAGCCAGGGGGGGGGAGAAAACATTCAGTACTTC.

The sample holds a few counts of this clone. V is TRBV7-2 and J is TRBJ2-1, with 11 nucleotides matching TRBD2. Trimming took 5 bases from V and 10 from J; bases not matched to a gene: 16. This CDR3 is built from 17 residues. Germline lookup yields CDR1 SGHTA and CDR2 FQGNSA. CDR3 region: CASSPTRLAGGRGEQFF. CDR3 DNA: TGTGCCAGCAGCCCTACGCGGTTAGCGGGGGGGCGAGGGGAGCAGTTCTTC.

This clone was picked up a small number of times. The chain's CDR3 is CASADRGQSTEAFF. For the CDR3, the DNA is TGTGCCAGCGCGGACAGGGGGCAGAGCACTGAAGCTTTCTTT. The chain has TRBV2 and TRBJ1-1; TRBD1 matches at 11 bases. The V gene's germline CDR1 is SNHLY and CDR2 FYNNEI. This CDR3 region has 14 residues. After removal of 8 bases from V and 4 bases from J, the junction contained 6 bases not matched to a gene.

This clone has only a few counts. CDR3 nucleotides: TGCGCCAGCAGCCTCCTCCGAGACGGGGGCCTGGAGACCCAGTACTTC. Translation: CASSLLRDGGLETQYF. This chain uses TRBV4-3 with TRBJ2-5; D tentatively reads TRBD1 or TRBD2 (6 bases each). The germline V gene has CDR1 LGHNA and CDR2 YSLEER. V lost 4 bases to trimming and J lost 5 bases, with 20 bases between them. CDR3 length equals 16 residues.

This clone was counted once. This sequence joins TRBV6-1 and TRBJ1-1; D is perhaps TRBD1 (6 bases). The CDR3 has 13 amino acids. The germline CDR1 and CDR2 sequences are MNHNS and SASEGT. The V and J ends lost 9 bases and 1 base respectively, with 12 bases between them. In DNA, the CDR3 is TGTGCCAGTGGACAGTCCCGGAACACTGAAGCTTTCTTT. Translating gives CASGQSRNTEAFF.

The genes are TRBV2 and TRBJ1-2, with 7 nucleotides matching TRBD1. CDR3 size: 15 residues. Germline lookup yields CDR1 SNHLY and CDR2 FYNNEI. V shed 6 bases, J shed 2 bases, and the junction held 9 bases outside the gene matches. This CDR3 reads CASRELQGLNYGYTF. The CDR3 DNA reads as TGTGCCAGCAGGGAATTACAGGGGCTGAACTATGGCTACACCTTC.

This clone was observed a single time. The chain uses TRBV7-9 and TRBJ1-2, with 9 positions matching TRBD1. V lost 5 bases and J lost 0; bases outside the gene matches: 4. Germline V gene data show CDR1 as SEHNR and CDR2 as FQNEAQ (reference sequence). The CDR3 is 15 amino acids. CDR3 bases: TGTGCCAGCAGCACGGACAGGGGCCCTAACTATGGCTACACCTTC. This encodes CASSTDRGPNYGYTF. Variable domain in full (rest from reference TRBV7-9 and TRBJ1-2): DTGVSQNPRHKITKRGQNVTFRCDPISEHNRLYWYRQTLGQGPEFLTYFQNEAQLEKSRLLSDRFSAERPKGSFSTLEIQRTEQGDSAMYLCASSTDRGPNYGYTFGSGTRLTVV.

This chain links TRBV15 with TRBJ2-2; no clear D gene. This CDR3 spans 13 amino acids. V gave up 9 bases and J gave up 1 base, with 9 bases separating them. In germline, CDR1 is LNHNV, CDR2 YYDKDF (reference sequence). CDR3 bases: TGTGCCACGGTGGAAAGGAACACCGGGGAGCTGTTTTTT. It specifies CATVERNTGELFF.

The genes are TRBV5-1 and TRBJ2-7; D call uncertain. This CDR3 region has 10 residues. CDR1 and CDR2 from the germline V gene are SGHRS and YFSETQ. V was shortened by 0 bases and J by 11 bases, with 6 bases between the two germline ends. CDR3 amino acids: CASSLGGEYF. The CDR3 DNA is TGCGCCAGCAGCTTGGGGGGTGAGTACTTC.

The gene calls are TRBV9 and TRBJ2-7; D tentatively fits TRBD1 or TRBD2 (6 bases each). Germline values: CDR1 SGDLS, CDR2 YYNGEE. The CDR3 loop spans 16 amino acids. V lost 4 bases to trimming and J lost 5 bases, with 22 bases between them. CDR3 loop: CASSPQGGLVPNEQYF. The DNA for the CDR3 is TGTGCCAGCAGCCCCCAAGGGGGACTCGTTCCTAACGAGCAGTACTTC. Based on the CDR3 plus reference TRBV9 and TRBJ2-7, the full variable domain is DSGVTQTPKHLITATGQRVTLRCSPRSGDLSVYWYQQSLDQGLQFLIQYYNGEERAKGNILERFSAQQFPDLHSELNLSSLELGDSALYFCASSPQGGLVPNEQYFGPGTRLTVT.

In DNA, the CDR3 is TGTGCCAGCAGCTCTACAGGGTTCCAAGAGACCCAGTACTTC. Translation gives CASSSTGFQETQYF. The chain couples TRBV7-2 to TRBJ2-5, with a possible D match to TRBD1 (6 bases). V was clipped by 4 bases and J by 1 base, with 10 bases between them. This CDR3 is built from 14 residues. Looked up from germline, CDR1 is SGHTA and CDR2 is FQGNSA. Supplemented by reference TRBV7-2 and TRBJ2-5, the full variable domain reads GAGVSQSPSNKVTEKGKDVELRCDPISGHTALYWYRQSLGQGLEFLIYFQGNSAPDKSGLPSDRFSAERTGGSVSTLTIQRTQQEDSAVYLCASSSTGFQETQYFGPGTRLLVL.

V gene TRBV7-8 combines with J gene TRBJ1-4, with D tentatively TRBD1 (5 bases). The CDR3 runs 15 residues. V was clipped by 3 bases and J by 3 bases, with 11 bases between them. Germline-derived CDR1 and CDR2 are SGHVS and FQNEAQ. The DNA of the CDR3 is TGTGCCAGCAGCTTGGGGGGTCGTTCTAATGAAAAACTGTTTTTT. It specifies CASSLGGRSNEKLFF.

This clone occurred once. Mismatch with germline at one junction end may stem from a read error. The chain combines TRBV7-7 with TRBJ2-5, with D perhaps matching TRBD2 (5 bases). Germline loops: CDR1 SSHAT, CDR2 FNYEAQ (reference sequence). There are 13 residues in the CDR3. This CDR3 reads CASSLARVETQYF. The CDR3 nucleotides read TGTGCTAGCAGCTTAGCGAGGGTGGAGACCCAGTACTTC.